This T cell receptor (beta chain) was retrieved from a study of CD8 T cells in ankylosing spondylitis. Study findings and constraints: Matched ankylosing spondylitis synovial fluid reportedly contained a significantly enriched population of disease-linked clones. Blood of patients with ankylosing spondylitis appeared to be characterized by a TCR beta motif of several highly homologous variants. Clones that were linked to disease were CD8+ and were relatively rare in peripheral blood. Before this, some motif variants had been reported in reactive arthritis synovial fluid and blood.

Germline assignment: CDR1 MNHEY and CDR2 SMNVEV (reference sequence). The ends were cut back, 2 bases at V and 6 bases at J, with 14 bases in the middle. The CDR3 is 14 amino acids. TCRdb reprocessed the 5' RACE reads via MiXCR and lists one record per CDR3 protein. The sample lists more than 600,000 distinct CDR3 sequences; around 20% were seen once. The sample holds a few counts of this clonotype. The antigen is undetermined. The sample was blood, either unsorted or a sorted T cell fraction (not recorded which). The receptor was isolated from a male donor with ankylosing spondylitis. The chain is built from TRBV27 and TRBJ2-7, with TRBD2 as a possible D gene (5 bases). CDR3 loop: CASSLTGIVGEQYF. CDR3 nucleotides: TGTGCCAGCAGTTTAACGGGAATCGTGGGCGAGCAGTACTTC.